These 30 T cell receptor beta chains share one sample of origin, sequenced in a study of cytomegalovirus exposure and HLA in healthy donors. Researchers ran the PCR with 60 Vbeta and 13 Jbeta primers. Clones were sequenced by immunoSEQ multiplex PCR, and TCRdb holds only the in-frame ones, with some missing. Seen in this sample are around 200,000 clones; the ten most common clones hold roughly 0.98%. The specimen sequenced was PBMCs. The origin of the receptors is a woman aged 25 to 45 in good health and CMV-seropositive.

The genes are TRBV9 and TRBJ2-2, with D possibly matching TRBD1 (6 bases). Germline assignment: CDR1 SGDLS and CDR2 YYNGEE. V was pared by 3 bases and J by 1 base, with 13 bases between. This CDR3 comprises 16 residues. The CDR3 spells CASSASSGQNTGELFF. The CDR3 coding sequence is TGTGCCAGCAGCGCATCATCGGGACAGAACACCGGGGAGCTGTTTTTT.

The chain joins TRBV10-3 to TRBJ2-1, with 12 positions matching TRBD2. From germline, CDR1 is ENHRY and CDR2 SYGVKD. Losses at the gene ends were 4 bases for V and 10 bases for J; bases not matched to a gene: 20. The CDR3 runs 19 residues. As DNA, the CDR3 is TGTGCCATCAGTGTGGCATTCGGCCTAGCGGGAGGGACGATCATCGAGCAGTTCTTC. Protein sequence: CAISVAFGLAGGTIIEQFF.

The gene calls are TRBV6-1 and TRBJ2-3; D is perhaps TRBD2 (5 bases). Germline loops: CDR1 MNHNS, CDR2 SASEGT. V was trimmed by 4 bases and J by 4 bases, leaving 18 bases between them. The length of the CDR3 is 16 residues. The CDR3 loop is CASSVDWFSRADTQYF. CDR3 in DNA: TGTGCCAGCAGTGTGGACTGGTTTTCCCGGGCAGATACGCAGTATTTT.

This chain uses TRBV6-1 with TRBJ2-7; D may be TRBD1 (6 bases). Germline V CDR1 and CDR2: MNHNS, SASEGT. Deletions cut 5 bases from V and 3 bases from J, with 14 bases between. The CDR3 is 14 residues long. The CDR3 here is CASSPSGVGYEQYF. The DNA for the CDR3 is TGTGCCAGCAGTCCTTCAGGGGTAGGCTACGAGCAGTACTTC.

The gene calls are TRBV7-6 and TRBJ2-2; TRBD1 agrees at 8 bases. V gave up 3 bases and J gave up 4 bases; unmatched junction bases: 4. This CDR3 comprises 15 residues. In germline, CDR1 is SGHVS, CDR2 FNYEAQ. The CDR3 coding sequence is TGTGCCAGCAGCTTTGCCACAGGGGGCACCGGGGAGCTGTTTTTT. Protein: CASSFATGGTGELFF.

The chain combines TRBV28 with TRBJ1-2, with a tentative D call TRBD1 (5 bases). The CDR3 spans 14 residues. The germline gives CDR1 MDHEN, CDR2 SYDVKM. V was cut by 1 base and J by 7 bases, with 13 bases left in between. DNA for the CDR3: TGTGCCAGCAGTTTATTCCAGCAGGGTGCTGGCTACACCTTC. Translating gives CASSLFQQGAGYTF.

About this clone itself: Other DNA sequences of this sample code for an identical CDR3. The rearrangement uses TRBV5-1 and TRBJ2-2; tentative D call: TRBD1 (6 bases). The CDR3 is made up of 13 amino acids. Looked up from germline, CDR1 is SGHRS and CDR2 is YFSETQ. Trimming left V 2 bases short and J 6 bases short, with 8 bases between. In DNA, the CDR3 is TGCGCCAGCAGCTTTCAGGGGTCCGGGGAGCTGTTTTTT. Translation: CASSFQGSGELFF.

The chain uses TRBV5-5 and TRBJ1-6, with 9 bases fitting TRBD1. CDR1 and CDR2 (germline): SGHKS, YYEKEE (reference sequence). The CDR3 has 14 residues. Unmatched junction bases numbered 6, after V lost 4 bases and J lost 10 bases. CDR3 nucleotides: TGTGCCAGCAGCCCGGGACAGGGTGGCTCACCCCTCCACTTT. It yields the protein CASSPGQGGSPLHF.

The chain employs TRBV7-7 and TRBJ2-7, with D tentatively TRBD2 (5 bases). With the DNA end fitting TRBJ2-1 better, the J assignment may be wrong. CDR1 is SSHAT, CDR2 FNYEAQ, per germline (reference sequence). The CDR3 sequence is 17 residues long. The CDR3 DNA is TGTGCCAGCAGCTTAGAGGGCGGAGGAAGCTCCTACAATGAGCAGTTCTTC. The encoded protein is CASSLEGGGSSYNEQFF.

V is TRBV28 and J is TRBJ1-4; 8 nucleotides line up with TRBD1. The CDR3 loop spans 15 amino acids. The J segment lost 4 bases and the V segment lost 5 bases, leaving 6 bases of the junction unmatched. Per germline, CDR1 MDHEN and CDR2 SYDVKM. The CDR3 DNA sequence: TGTGCCAGCAGTGGTACAGGGGGAATTAATGAAAAACTGTTTTTT. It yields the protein CASSGTGGINEKLFF. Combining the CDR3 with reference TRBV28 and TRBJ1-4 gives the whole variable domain DVKVTQSSRYLVKRTGEKVFLECVQDMDHENMFWYRQDPGLGLRLIYFSYDVKMKEKGDIPEGYSVSREKKERFSLILESASTNQTSMYLCASSGTGGINEKLFFGSGTQLSVL.

The CDR3 DNA follows: TGTGCCACCACAGTCCGAGACAGCTATGGCTACACCTTC. It specifies CATTVRDSYGYTF. The chain is built from TRBV28 and TRBJ1-2; possible D gene TRBD1, 5 bases. The V gene's germline CDR1 is MDHEN and CDR2 SYDVKM. The V and J ends lost 10 bases and 4 bases respectively, with 16 bases between them. The length of the CDR3 is 13 residues.

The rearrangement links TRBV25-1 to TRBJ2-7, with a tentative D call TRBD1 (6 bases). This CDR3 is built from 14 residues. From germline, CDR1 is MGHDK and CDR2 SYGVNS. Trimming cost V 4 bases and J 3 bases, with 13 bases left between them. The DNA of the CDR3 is TGTGCCAGCAGTGCATATGGACAGAACTACGAGCAGTACTTC. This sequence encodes CASSAYGQNYEQYF.

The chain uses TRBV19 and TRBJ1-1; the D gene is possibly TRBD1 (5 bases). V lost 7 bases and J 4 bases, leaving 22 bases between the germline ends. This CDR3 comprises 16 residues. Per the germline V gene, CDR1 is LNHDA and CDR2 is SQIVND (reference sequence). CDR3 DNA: TGTGCCAGTACCTCGTGGAGGGGCGCTAGTTCCACTGAAGCTTTCTTT. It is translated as CASTSWRGASSTEAFF.

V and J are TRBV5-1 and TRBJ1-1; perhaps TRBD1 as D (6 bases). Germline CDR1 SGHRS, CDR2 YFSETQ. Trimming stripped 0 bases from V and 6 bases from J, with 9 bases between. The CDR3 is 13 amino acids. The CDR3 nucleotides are TGCGCCAGCAGCTTGGTTGAGGGGGCTGAAGCTTTCTTT. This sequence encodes CASSLVEGAEAFF.

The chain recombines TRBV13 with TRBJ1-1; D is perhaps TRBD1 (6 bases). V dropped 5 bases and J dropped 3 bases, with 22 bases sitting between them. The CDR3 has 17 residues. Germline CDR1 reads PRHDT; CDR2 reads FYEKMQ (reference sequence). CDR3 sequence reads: CASSTRYFRGEDTEAFF. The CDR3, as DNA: TGTGCCAGCAGCACCCGGTATTTCAGGGGAGAGGACACTGAAGCTTTCTTT.

The DNA of the CDR3 is TGTGCCAGCAGCCTTCCGACGGAGAGCTCCTACGAGCAGTACTTC. This encodes CASSLPTESSYEQYF. The rearrangement uses TRBV9 and TRBJ2-7, with D unclear. The ends were cut back, 4 bases at V and 0 bases at J, with 14 bases in the middle. The CDR3 is 15 residues long. Germline V lookup: CDR1 SGDLS, CDR2 YYNGEE.

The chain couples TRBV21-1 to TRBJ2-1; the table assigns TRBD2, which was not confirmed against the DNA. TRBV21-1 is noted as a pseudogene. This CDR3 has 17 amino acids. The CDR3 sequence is CASSIYRRIVDTNEQFF. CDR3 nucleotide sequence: TGTGCCAGCAGCATATATAGGAGGATTGTTGACACCAATGAGCAGTTCTTC.

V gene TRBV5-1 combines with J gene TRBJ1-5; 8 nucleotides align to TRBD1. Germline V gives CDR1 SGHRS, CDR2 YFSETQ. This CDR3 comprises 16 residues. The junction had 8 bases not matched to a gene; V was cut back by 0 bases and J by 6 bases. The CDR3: CASSLAPDRVSQPQHF. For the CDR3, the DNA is TGCGCCAGCAGCTTGGCCCCGGACAGGGTTAGTCAGCCCCAGCATTTT.

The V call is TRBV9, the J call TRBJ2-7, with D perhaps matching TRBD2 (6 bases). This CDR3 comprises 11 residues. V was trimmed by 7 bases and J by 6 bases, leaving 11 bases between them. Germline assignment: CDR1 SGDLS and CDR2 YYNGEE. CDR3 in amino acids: CASGGGGEQYF. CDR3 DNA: TGTGCCAGCGGGGGAGGCGGCGAGCAGTACTTC.

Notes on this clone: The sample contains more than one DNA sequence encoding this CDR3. CDR3 sequence reads: CASSPGQTYEQYF. The DNA of the CDR3 is TGCGCCAGCAGCCCCGGACAGACTTACGAGCAGTACTTC. The gene calls are TRBV5-1 and TRBJ2-7, with D perhaps TRBD1 (6 bases). The CDR3 totals 13 residues. V lost 4 bases, J lost 4 bases, and 12 bases lay in between. The germline V gene encodes CDR1 SGHRS and CDR2 YFSETQ.

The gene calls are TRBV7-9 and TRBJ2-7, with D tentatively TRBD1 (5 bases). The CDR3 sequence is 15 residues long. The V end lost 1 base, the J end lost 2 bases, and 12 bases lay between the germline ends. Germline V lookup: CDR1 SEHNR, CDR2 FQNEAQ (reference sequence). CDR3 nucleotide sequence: TGTGCCAGCAGCTTAGGGCAGGGATTGACCTACGAGCAGTACTTC. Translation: CASSLGQGLTYEQYF.

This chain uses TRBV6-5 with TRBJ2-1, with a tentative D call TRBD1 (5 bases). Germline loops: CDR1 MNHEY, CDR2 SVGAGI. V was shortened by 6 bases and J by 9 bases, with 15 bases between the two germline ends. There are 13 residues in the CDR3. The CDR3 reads CASSLLVGAEQFF. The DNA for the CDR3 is TGTGCCAGCAGCCTACTCGTTGGGGCTGAGCAGTTCTTC.

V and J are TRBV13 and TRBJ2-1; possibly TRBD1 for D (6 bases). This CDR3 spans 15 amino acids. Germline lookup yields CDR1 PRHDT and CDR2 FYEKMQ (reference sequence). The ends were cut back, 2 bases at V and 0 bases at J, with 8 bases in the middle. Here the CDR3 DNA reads TGTGCCAGCAGCTTACAGGGGCGCTCCTACAATGAGCAGTTCTTC. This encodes CASSLQGRSYNEQFF.

The CDR3 DNA sequence: TGTGCCAGCAGTGGCCGACTGGCCCCGACCGAGCAGTACTTC. This sequence encodes CASSGRLAPTEQYF. The V and J genes are TRBV6-1 and TRBJ2-5; D unresolved. TRBJ2-7 matches the DNA end more closely, so the J call is doubtful. The CDR3 is 14 residues long. Germline V gene sequence: CDR1 MNHNS, CDR2 SASEGT.

The CDR3, as DNA: TGTGCCAGCAGCTTTACAGGGTATAGCAATCAGCCCCAGCATTTT. Its protein product is CASSFTGYSNQPQHF. The chain recombines TRBV5-8 with TRBJ1-5, with D possibly being TRBD1 (6 bases). CDR1 SGHTS and CDR2 YDEGEE come from the germline V gene. Trimming shortened V by 2 bases and J by 0 bases, and 9 bases separated the two germline ends. The CDR3 sequence is 15 residues long.

CDR3 sequence: CASSIGPGGLTEAFF. The DNA of the CDR3 is TGTGCCAGTAGTATAGGTCCAGGGGGCCTCACTGAAGCTTTCTTT. This chain links TRBV19 with TRBJ1-1; 8 bases are a match to TRBD1. Germline V CDR1 and CDR2: LNHDA, SQIVND (reference sequence). This CDR3 comprises 15 residues. The trim removed 1 base at V and 4 bases at J, leaving 5 bases unmatched.

The CDR3 loop reads CASSDPGQGSYF. The DNA of the CDR3 is TGCGCCAGCAGTGACCCGGGACAGGGCTCATATTTT. V gene TRBV10-2 combines with J gene TRBJ1-3, with 9 bases that match TRBD1. V shed 3 bases and J 15 bases; nucleotides not matched to a gene: 6. Looked up from germline, CDR1 is WSHSY and CDR2 is SAAADI. The CDR3 covers 12 residues.

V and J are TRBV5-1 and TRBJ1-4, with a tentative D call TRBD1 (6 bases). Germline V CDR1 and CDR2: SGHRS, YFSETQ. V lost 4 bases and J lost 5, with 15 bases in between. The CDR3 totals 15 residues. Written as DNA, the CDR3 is TGCGCCAGCAGCCCGGGGGGGGCTCAGAATGAAAAACTGTTTTTT. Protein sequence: CASSPGGAQNEKLFF.

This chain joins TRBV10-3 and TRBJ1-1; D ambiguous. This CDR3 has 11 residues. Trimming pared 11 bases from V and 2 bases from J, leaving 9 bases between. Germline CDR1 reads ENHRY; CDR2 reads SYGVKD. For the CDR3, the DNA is TGTGCCTCCGGGAGCAACACTGAAGCTTTCTTT. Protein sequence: CASGSNTEAFF.

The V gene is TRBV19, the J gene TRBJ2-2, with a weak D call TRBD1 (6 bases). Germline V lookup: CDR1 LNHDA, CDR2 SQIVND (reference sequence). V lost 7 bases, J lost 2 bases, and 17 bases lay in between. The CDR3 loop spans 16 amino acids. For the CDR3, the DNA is TGTGCCAGTACCCCGGTGGCAGGGGATAACACCGGGGAGCTGTTTTTT. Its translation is CASTPVAGDNTGELFF.